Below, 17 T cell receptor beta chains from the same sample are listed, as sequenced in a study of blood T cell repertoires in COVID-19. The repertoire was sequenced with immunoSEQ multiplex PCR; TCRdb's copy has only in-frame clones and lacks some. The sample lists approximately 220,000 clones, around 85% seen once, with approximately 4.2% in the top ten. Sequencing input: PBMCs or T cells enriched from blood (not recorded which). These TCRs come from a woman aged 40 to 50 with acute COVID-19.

As DNA, the CDR3 is TGTGCCAGCAGCGGTAGCGGGAGGATCTCCTACAATGAGCAGTTCTTC. It translates to CASSGSGRISYNEQFF. The chain combines TRBV27 with TRBJ2-1, with 10 bases identical to TRBD2. Trimming cost V 6 bases and J 0 bases; bases outside gene matches: 5. The length of the CDR3 is 16 residues. From germline, CDR1 is MNHEY and CDR2 SMNVEV (reference sequence).

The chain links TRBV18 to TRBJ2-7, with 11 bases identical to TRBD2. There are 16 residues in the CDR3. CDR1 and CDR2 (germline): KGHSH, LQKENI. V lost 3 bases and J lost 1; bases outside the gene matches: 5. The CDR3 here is CASSPIGTSGSYEQYF. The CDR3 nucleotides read TGTGCCAGCTCACCGATAGGGACTAGCGGATCCTACGAGCAGTACTTC.

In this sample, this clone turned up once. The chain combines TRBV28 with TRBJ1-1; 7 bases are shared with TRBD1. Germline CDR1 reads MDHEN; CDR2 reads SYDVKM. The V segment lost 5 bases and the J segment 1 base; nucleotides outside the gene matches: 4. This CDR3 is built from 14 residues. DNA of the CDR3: TGTGCCAGCAGTCCGGGACAGACGAACACTGAAGCTTTCTTT. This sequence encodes CASSPGQTNTEAFF.

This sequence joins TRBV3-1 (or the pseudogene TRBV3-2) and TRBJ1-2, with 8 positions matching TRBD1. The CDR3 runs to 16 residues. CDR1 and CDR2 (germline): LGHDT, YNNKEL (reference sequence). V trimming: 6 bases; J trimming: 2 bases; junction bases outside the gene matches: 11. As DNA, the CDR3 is TGTGCCAGCAGAGCCAGAGTTCGGGACAGGAACTATGGCTACACCTTC. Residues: CASRARVRDRNYGYTF.

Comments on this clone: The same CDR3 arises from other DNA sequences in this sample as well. CDR3 in amino acids: CATSDPGLAGNEQFF. The CDR3 DNA is TGTGCCACCAGTGACCCAGGACTAGCAGGCAATGAGCAGTTCTTC. The rearrangement uses TRBV24-1 and TRBJ2-1; 8 nucleotides align to TRBD2. Germline V CDR1 and CDR2: KGHDR, SFDVKD. J gave up 6 bases and V 4 bases, and 7 bases lay outside the gene matches. CDR3 length: 15 amino acids.

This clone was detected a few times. CDR3 in DNA: TGTGCCTGGACCGTCGGGTGGGGCCTGGACTATGGCTACACCTTC. The encoded protein is CAWTVGWGLDYGYTF. V gene TRBV30 combines with J gene TRBJ1-2, with D perhaps matching TRBD1 (5 bases). V was pared by 4 bases and J by 3 bases, with 18 bases between. The V gene's germline CDR1 is GTSNPN and CDR2 SVGIG (reference sequence). The CDR3 runs to 15 residues.

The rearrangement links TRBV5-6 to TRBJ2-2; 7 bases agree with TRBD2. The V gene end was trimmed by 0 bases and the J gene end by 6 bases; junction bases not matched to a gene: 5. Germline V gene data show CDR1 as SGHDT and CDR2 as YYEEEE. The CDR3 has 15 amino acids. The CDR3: CASSLGAGVPGELFF. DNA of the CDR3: TGTGCCAGCAGCTTGGGGGCGGGAGTCCCCGGGGAGCTGTTTTTT.

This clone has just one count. Here the CDR3 reads CASSLFLTFPEPAKNIQYF. The CDR3 DNA reads TGTGCCAGCAGCTTATTTCTGACTTTCCCCGAGCCAGCCAAAAACATTCAGTACTTC. J is TRBJ2-4 and V is TRBV13; unclear D gene. Between the trimmed V and J ends, which lost 2 bases and 0 bases, there was a span of 20 bases. The CDR3 has 19 residues. The V gene's germline CDR1 is PRHDT and CDR2 FYEKMQ (reference sequence). The full variable domain, its missing parts supplied by reference TRBV13 and TRBJ2-4, is AAGVIQSPRHLIKEKRETATLKCYPIPRHDTVYWYQQGPGQDPQFLISFYEKMQSDKGSIPDRFSAQQFSDYHSELNMSSLELGDSALYFCASSLFLTFPEPAKNIQYFGAGTRLSVL.

The chain's CDR3 is CASSEQGALGNTIYF. CDR3 in DNA: TGTGCCAGCAGTGAACAGGGGGCGCTGGGAAACACCATATATTTT. The chain uses TRBV6-1 and TRBJ1-3; 8 nucleotides line up with TRBD1. In germline, CDR1 is MNHNS, CDR2 SASEGT. V dropped 2 bases and J dropped 4; count of bases not matched to a gene: 4. This CDR3 region has 15 residues.

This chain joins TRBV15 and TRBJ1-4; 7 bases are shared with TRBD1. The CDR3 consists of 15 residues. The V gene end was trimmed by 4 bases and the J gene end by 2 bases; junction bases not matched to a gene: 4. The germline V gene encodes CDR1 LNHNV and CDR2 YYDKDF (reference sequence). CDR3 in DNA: TGTGCCACCAGCACAACAGGGGCCACTAATGAAAAACTGTTTTTT. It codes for CATSTTGATNEKLFF.

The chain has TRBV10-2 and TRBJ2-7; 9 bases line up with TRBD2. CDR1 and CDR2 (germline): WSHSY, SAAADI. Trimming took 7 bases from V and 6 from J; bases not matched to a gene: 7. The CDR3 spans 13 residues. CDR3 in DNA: TGCGCCAGCACCTCGGCGGGAGGGGGCGAGCAGTACTTC. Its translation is CASTSAGGGEQYF.

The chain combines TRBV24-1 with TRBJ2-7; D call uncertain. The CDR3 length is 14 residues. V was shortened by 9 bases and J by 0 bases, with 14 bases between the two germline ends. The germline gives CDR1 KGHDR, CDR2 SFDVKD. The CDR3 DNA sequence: TGTGCCACCTCCGAGTCAAGAGACTCCTACGAGCAGTACTTC. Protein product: CATSESRDSYEQYF.

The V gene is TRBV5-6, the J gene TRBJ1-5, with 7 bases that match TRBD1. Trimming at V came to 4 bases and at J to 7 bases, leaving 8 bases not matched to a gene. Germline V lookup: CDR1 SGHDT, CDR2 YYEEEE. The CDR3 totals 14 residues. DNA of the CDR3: TGTGCCAGCAGCCCTAACAGGGGCGACCAGCCCCAGCATTTT. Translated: CASSPNRGDQPQHF.

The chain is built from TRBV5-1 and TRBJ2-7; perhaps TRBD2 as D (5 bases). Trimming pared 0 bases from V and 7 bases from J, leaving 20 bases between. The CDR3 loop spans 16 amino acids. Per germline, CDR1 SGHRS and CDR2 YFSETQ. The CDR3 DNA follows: TGCGCCAGCAGCTTGGCCGGCGGGCAGAGACTGGGGGAGCAGTACTTC. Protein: CASSLAGGQRLGEQYF.

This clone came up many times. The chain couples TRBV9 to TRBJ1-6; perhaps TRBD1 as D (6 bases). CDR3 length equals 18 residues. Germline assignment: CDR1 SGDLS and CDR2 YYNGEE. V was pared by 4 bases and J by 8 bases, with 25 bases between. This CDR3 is CASSPTYRLRDTDSPLHF. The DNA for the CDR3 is TGTGCCAGCAGCCCGACCTACCGCCTCCGGGACACGGATTCACCCCTCCACTTT.

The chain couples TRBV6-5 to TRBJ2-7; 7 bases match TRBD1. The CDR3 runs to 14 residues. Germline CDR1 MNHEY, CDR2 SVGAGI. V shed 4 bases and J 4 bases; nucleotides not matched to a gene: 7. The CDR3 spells CASSWDRALYEQYF. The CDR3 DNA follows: TGTGCCAGCAGTTGGGACAGAGCCCTTTACGAGCAGTACTTC.

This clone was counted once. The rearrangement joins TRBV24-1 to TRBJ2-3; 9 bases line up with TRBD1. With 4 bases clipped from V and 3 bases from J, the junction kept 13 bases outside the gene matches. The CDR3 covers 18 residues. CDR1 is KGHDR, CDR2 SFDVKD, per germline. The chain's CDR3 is CATSDPPGQGLRTDTQYF. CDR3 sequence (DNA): TGTGCCACCAGTGACCCTCCGGGACAGGGTTTAAGGACAGATACGCAGTATTTT.